This entry lists 12 T cell receptor beta chains sequenced from one sample in a study of post-analysis software for immune sequencing data. General study results and limits: Patients carried several TRBV segments more frequently than controls did, and TRBV5-6, TRBV5-1 and TRBV20-1 were among them.

Antigen specificity for these receptors is unknown. TCR beta cDNA libraries had unique molecular identifiers. TCRdb ran MiXCR on the PCR reads and lists one entry per CDR3 protein. This sample carries 430,000 or so distinct CDR3 sequences, 39% of them seen once, and the ten largest clones take 7.6%. Sequencing was performed on blood. These receptors were obtained from a girl aged 2-10 years with multiple sclerosis.

This clonotype occurred a few times. The V gene is TRBV4-3, the J gene TRBJ2-3; TRBD2 agrees at 7 bases. The CDR3 is 15 amino acids. Germline V gene sequence: CDR1 LGHNA, CDR2 YSLEER. V shed 0 bases and J 4 bases; nucleotides not matched to a gene: 4. CDR3 nucleotide sequence: TGCGCCAGCAGCCAAGATCAGGGAGGGCCAGATACGCAGTATTTT. Translating it yields CASSQDQGGPDTQYF.

This clonotype was observed a handful of times. The gene calls are TRBV29-1 and TRBJ2-7, with 13 bases identical to TRBD2. V dropped 1 base and J dropped 5; count of bases not matched to a gene: 5. Germline V gene data show CDR1 as SQVTM and CDR2 as ANQGSEA. The CDR3 spans 15 residues. CDR3 residues: CSVEGGLAGINEQYF. The CDR3 DNA is TGCAGCGTTGAAGGGGGACTAGCGGGAATCAACGAGCAGTACTTC.

This clonotype was seen only a few times. The chain joins TRBV28 to TRBJ2-7, with D possibly TRBD1 on 6 matching bases. Trimming pared 4 bases from V and 0 bases from J, leaving 16 bases between. From germline, CDR1 is MDHEN and CDR2 SYDVKM. The CDR3 covers 16 residues. CDR3 sequence: CASSSLGGVPSYEQYF. The CDR3 DNA sequence: TGTGCCAGCAGTTCCCTTGGGGGCGTCCCCTCCTACGAGCAGTACTTC.

This rearrangement joins TRBV5-6 to TRBJ2-7; TRBD1 matches at 9 bases. V shed 2 bases and J 0 bases; nucleotides not matched to a gene: 6. Germline loops: CDR1 SGHDT, CDR2 YYEEEE. This CDR3 region has 16 residues. The CDR3 DNA is TGTGCCAGCAGCTTCGCGACAGGGGGATTCTCCTACGAGCAGTACTTC. The encoded protein is CASSFATGGFSYEQYF.

This clonotype was observed a handful of times. V usage is TRBV7-6 and J usage is TRBJ2-4, with D perhaps matching TRBD1 (6 bases). The closer fit of TRBJ2-7 to the DNA end suggests the J call may be wrong. Germline lookup yields CDR1 SGHVS and CDR2 FNYEAQ. The CDR3 consists of 15 residues. Written as DNA, the CDR3 is TGTGCCAGCAGCTTACGGGCAGGGGTGGAATACGAGCAGTACTTC. This encodes CASSLRAGVEYEQYF.

In this sample, this clonotype turned up a few times. The chain combines TRBV28 with TRBJ2-7, with D uncertain. Trimming removed 5 bases from V and 3 bases from J, with 11 bases in between. This CDR3 spans 13 amino acids. The germline V gene has CDR1 MDHEN and CDR2 SYDVKM. DNA for the CDR3: TGTGCCAGCAGTGCACCAGTGATCTACGAGCAGTACTTC. This encodes CASSAPVIYEQYF.

This chain links TRBV20-1 with TRBJ2-7; the D call may be TRBD1 or TRBD2 (5 bases each). The germline V gene has CDR1 DFQATT and CDR2 SNEGSKA (reference sequence). The CDR3 runs to 13 residues. The V gene lost 3 bases and the J gene lost 3 bases, with 12 bases spanning the gap. CDR3 in DNA: TGCAGTGCTAGGAGGGGACGGGACTACGAGCAGTACTTC. Translating gives CSARRGRDYEQYF.

This clonotype was found a few times. The chain recombines TRBV7-2 with TRBJ2-5; 7 bases agree with TRBD2. V dropped 0 bases and J dropped 5; count of bases not matched to a gene: 9. The CDR3 loop spans 16 amino acids. Per germline, CDR1 SGHTA and CDR2 FQGNSA. This chain's CDR3 is CASSLATGLSLETQYF. The CDR3 region has the DNA TGTGCCAGCAGCTTAGCAACGGGACTATCGTTGGAGACCCAGTACTTC.

The chain has TRBV29-1 and TRBJ2-3, with D hard to call. Germline V gives CDR1 SQVTM, CDR2 ANQGSEA. The CDR3 is 14 residues long. Trimming pared 3 bases from V and 2 bases from J, leaving 12 bases between. In DNA form, the CDR3 reads TGCAGCGTTGACGAGGAACCCTACACAGATACGCAGTATTTT. It is translated as CSVDEEPYTDTQYF.

This clonotype was seen a few times. The V and J genes are TRBV5-1 and TRBJ2-3; 9 bases match TRBD1. With 3 bases clipped from V and 7 bases from J, the junction kept 12 bases outside the gene matches. Germline-derived CDR1 and CDR2 are SGHRS and YFSETQ. The CDR3 totals 16 residues. CDR3: CASSYAGTGNGNTQYF. For the CDR3, the DNA is TGCGCCAGCAGCTACGCCGGGACAGGGAACGGGAATACGCAGTATTTT. The whole variable domain, remainder taken from reference TRBV5-1 and TRBJ2-3, is KAGVTQTPRYLIKTRGQQVTLSCSPISGHRSVSWYQQTPGQGLQFLFEYFSETQRNKGNFPGRFSGRQFSNSRSEMNVSTLELGDSALYLCASSYAGTGNGNTQYFGPGTRLTVL.

The chain employs TRBV20-1 and TRBJ2-2; 9 bases map to TRBD1. V lost 0 bases to trimming and J lost 4 bases; unmatched junction nucleotides: 12. The CDR3 sequence is 18 residues long. Germline V lookup: CDR1 DFQATT, CDR2 SNEGSKA (reference sequence). This CDR3 reads CSARDVDRGTGITGELFF. Here the CDR3 DNA reads TGCAGTGCTAGAGATGTGGATAGGGGGACAGGGATCACCGGGGAGCTGTTTTTT.

About this clonotype: A much larger clone differs from this one at a single base, so this may be a read error. The chain couples TRBV3-1 to TRBJ2-6; D tentatively fits TRBD1 or TRBD2 (5 bases each). This CDR3 region has 16 residues. The V end was cut by 6 bases, the J end by 4 bases, with 16 bases between. Germline CDR1 and CDR2: LGHDT and YNNKEL (reference sequence). This CDR3 reads CASSYRGTTGANVLTF. The CDR3 DNA sequence: TGTGCCAGCAGTTACCGAGGGACGACAGGGGCCAACGTCCTGACTTTC.